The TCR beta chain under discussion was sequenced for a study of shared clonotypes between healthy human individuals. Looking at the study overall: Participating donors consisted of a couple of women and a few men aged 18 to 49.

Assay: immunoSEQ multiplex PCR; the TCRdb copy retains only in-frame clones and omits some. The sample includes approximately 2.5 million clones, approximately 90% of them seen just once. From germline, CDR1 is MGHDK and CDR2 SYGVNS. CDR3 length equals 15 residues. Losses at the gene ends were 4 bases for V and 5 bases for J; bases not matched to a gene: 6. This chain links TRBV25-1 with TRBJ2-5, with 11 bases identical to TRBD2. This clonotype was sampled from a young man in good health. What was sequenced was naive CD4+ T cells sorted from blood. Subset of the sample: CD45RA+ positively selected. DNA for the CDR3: TGTGCCAGCAGTGTCTTAGCGGGGGGGCAGGAGACCCAGTACTTC. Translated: CASSVLAGGQETQYF.